These 20 T cell receptor beta chains originate from one sample sequenced in a study of patients and donors after allogeneic stem cell transplantation. TCRdb re-derived calls from the RT-PCR reads in MiXCR, one entry per CDR3 protein. The data contain approximately 200,000 distinct CDR3 sequences, around 40% of them seen just once; the ten biggest clones take up 11%. The sample was blood, either unsorted or a sorted T cell fraction (not recorded which). The origin of the receptors is a human donor who was either an allogeneic HSCT recipient or a stem cell or donor lymphocyte infusion donor (not recorded which). It is not recorded whose cells these are; they may come from a transplant donor.

The chain links TRBV20-1 to TRBJ1-2; D gene unclear. CDR1 and CDR2 from the germline V gene are DFQATT and SNEGSKA (reference sequence). The CDR3 is 11 residues long. V was clipped by 3 bases and J by 8 bases, with 10 bases between them. The CDR3 here is CSARDYSGYTF. The CDR3 DNA follows: TGCAGTGCTAGGGACTACAGCGGCTACACCTTC.

This clonotype was detected only a few times. J is TRBJ1-1 and V is TRBV29-1, with TRBD1 matching 10 bases. Germline CDR1 is SQVTM and CDR2 is ANQGSEA. Trimming cost V 6 bases and J 3 bases; bases outside gene matches: 10. The CDR3 runs 15 residues. The CDR3 reads CSVLSVDRGDTEAFF. Here the CDR3 DNA reads TGCAGCGTGCTCTCGGTGGACAGGGGGGACACTGAAGCTTTCTTT.

There are a few counts of this clonotype. The chain joins TRBV28 to TRBJ1-2; 7 bases map to TRBD1. Losses at the gene ends were 2 bases for V and 7 bases for J; bases not matched to a gene: 10. Looked up from germline, CDR1 is MDHEN and CDR2 is SYDVKM. The CDR3 totals 15 residues. The CDR3 sequence: CASSLRRGQLGGYTF. CDR3 bases: TGTGCCAGCAGTTTACGCCGGGGACAGCTAGGTGGCTACACCTTC.

The rearrangement links TRBV19 to TRBJ1-4; 7 positions match TRBD1. Germline V gene data show CDR1 as LNHDA and CDR2 as SQIVND (reference sequence). The CDR3 consists of 15 residues. Unmatched junction bases numbered 6, after V lost 3 bases and J lost 5 bases. Here the CDR3 reads CASSMRQGRNEKLFF. CDR3 DNA: TGTGCCAGTAGTATGCGACAGGGAAGAAATGAAAAACTGTTTTTT.

In its sample, this clonotype was seen a few times. This chain uses TRBV10-3 with TRBJ2-2, with D perhaps TRBD1 or TRBD2 (5 bases each). Trimming pared 4 bases from V and 4 bases from J, leaving 13 bases between. This CDR3 has 15 amino acids. CDR1 and CDR2 (germline): ENHRY, SYGVKD. CDR3 sequence reads: CAISGHRDGTGELFF. CDR3 bases: TGTGCCATCAGTGGGCACCGGGACGGCACCGGGGAGCTGTTTTTT.

The chain carries TRBV20-1 and TRBJ2-3; D gene uncertain. Trimming left V 3 bases short and J 1 base short, with 14 bases between. Germline-derived CDR1 and CDR2 are DFQATT and SNEGSKA (reference sequence). The CDR3 length is 15 residues. CDR3 in DNA: TGCAGTGCTAGGCCCCAGGCTCGAGGCACAGATACGCAGTATTTT. Translation: CSARPQARGTDTQYF.

This clonotype was found a few times. This rearrangement joins TRBV20-1 to TRBJ2-7; D remains ambiguous. This CDR3 is 14 amino acids long. The V gene's germline CDR1 is DFQATT and CDR2 SNEGSKA (reference sequence). The V gene lost 5 bases and the J gene lost 2 bases, with 16 bases spanning the gap. CDR3 bases: TGCAGTGCTGTCCGGGTAGCCGGCACCTACGAGCAGTACTTC. It translates to CSAVRVAGTYEQYF.

This clonotype has a handful of counts. The J gene is TRBJ1-4, the V gene TRBV4-2; D not certain. The CDR3 loop spans 14 amino acids. The germline gives CDR1 LGHNA, CDR2 YNFKEQ. Deletions cut 4 bases from V and 5 bases from J, with 11 bases between. CDR3 in amino acids: CASSPMLPNEKLFF. The CDR3, as DNA: TGTGCCAGCAGCCCGATGCTACCGAATGAAAAACTGTTTTTT.

V gene TRBV27 combines with J gene TRBJ2-1; no clear D gene. V lost 5 bases, J lost 7 bases, and 24 bases lay in between. The germline gives CDR1 MNHEY, CDR2 SMNVEV (reference sequence). CDR3 size: 17 residues. CDR3 nucleotide sequence: TGTGCCAGCAGTCCCGGTGGAGTGGCAGGAATCTTGAATGAGCAGTTCTTC. This sequence encodes CASSPGGVAGILNEQFF.

V usage is TRBV6-5 and J usage is TRBJ1-1, with D possibly TRBD1 on 5 matching bases. The CDR3 is made up of 16 amino acids. Trimming stripped 2 bases from V and 1 base from J, with 14 bases between. Germline-derived CDR1 and CDR2 are MNHEY and SVGAGI. The CDR3 DNA sequence: TGTGCCAGCAGTTACCAGGGCGGGGGGTGGAACACTGAAGCTTTCTTT. Translated, it gives CASSYQGGGWNTEAFF.

The rearrangement joins TRBV7-9 to TRBJ1-2; possible D gene TRBD1, 6 bases. Trimming took 4 bases from V and 2 from J, leaving 11 bases between them. The CDR3 sequence is 14 residues long. Germline CDR1 SEHNR, CDR2 FQNEAQ (reference sequence). DNA for the CDR3: TGTGCCAGCAGCTCACGTAGGGGGAACTATGGCTACACCTTC. Amino acids: CASSSRRGNYGYTF.

The rearrangement uses TRBV6-5 and TRBJ1-2; D is unresolved. V was cut by 6 bases and J by 3 bases, with 14 bases left in between. CDR1 and CDR2 from the germline V gene are MNHEY and SVGAGI. The CDR3 spans 14 residues. CDR3 sequence: CASSPWADYYGYTF. In DNA, the CDR3 is TGTGCCAGCAGCCCCTGGGCGGACTACTATGGCTACACCTTC.

In this sample, this clonotype turned up a few times. This rearrangement joins TRBV29-1 to TRBJ1-2; the match to TRBD1 covers 8 bases. This CDR3 comprises 13 residues. The V gene's germline CDR1 is SQVTM and CDR2 ANQGSEA. V shed 4 bases, J shed 4 bases, and the junction held 5 bases outside the gene matches. The CDR3 here is CSVVGDRPYGYTF. DNA for the CDR3: TGCAGCGTTGTAGGGGACAGGCCCTATGGCTACACCTTC.

The rearrangement links TRBV20-1 to TRBJ2-7; D might be TRBD1 (5 bases). V was pared by 3 bases and J by 5 bases, with 17 bases between. CDR3 length: 14 amino acids. CDR1 DFQATT and CDR2 SNEGSKA come from the germline V gene (reference sequence). CDR3 residues: CSASIARGYHEQYF. The CDR3 coding sequence is TGCAGTGCTAGTATCGCAAGGGGCTACCACGAGCAGTACTTC.

The chain uses TRBV29-1 and TRBJ2-7; 10 nucleotides agree with TRBD1. The germline CDR1 and CDR2 sequences are SQVTM and ANQGSEA. This CDR3 has 13 amino acids. Germline trimming cut 5 bases from V and 1 base from J; bases unmatched to any gene: 2. This CDR3 reads CSVRQGASYEQYF. CDR3 DNA sequence: TGCAGCGTTAGACAGGGGGCATCCTACGAGCAGTACTTC.

V is TRBV3-1 and J is TRBJ2-3, with D unresolved. The ends were cut back, 0 bases at V and 9 bases at J, with 16 bases in the middle. The CDR3 extends over 15 amino acids. Germline CDR1 is LGHDT and CDR2 is YNNKEL (reference sequence). CDR3 sequence reads: CASSQDWVDLGTQYF. The CDR3 DNA reads as TGTGCCAGCAGCCAAGACTGGGTGGACCTAGGGACGCAGTATTTT.

This sequence joins TRBV12-5 and TRBJ2-1; D tentatively fits TRBD1 or TRBD2 (5 bases each). The germline V gene has CDR1 LGHNT and CDR2 FRNRAP. CDR3 size: 16 residues. V was trimmed by 0 bases and J by 3 bases, leaving 12 bases between them. CDR3 nucleotide sequence: TGTGCTAGTGGTTTGGTACTCACTAGGGGCTACAATGAGCAGTTCTTC. This sequence encodes CASGLVLTRGYNEQFF.

The gene calls are TRBV6-2 or TRBV6-3 and TRBJ2-3; a possible D gene is TRBD2 (5 bases). CDR3 length: 11 amino acids. Germline CDR1 and CDR2: MNHEY and SVGEGT. Here the CDR3 reads CASRRSDTQYF. In nucleotides, the CDR3 is TGTGCAAGCCGGAGGTCAGATACGCAGTATTTT.

The genes are TRBV12-3 or TRBV12-4 and TRBJ2-3; D is uncertain. This CDR3 region has 12 residues. Trimming cost V 6 bases and J 5 bases, with 9 bases left between them. The CDR3 DNA follows: TGTGCCAGCAGATCGTTGGGAGATACGCAGTATTTT. It translates to CASRSLGDTQYF.

A few counts support this clonotype. The chain carries TRBV4-3 and TRBJ1-6, with TRBD1 matching over 10 bases. The germline V gene has CDR1 LGHNA and CDR2 YSLEER. The CDR3 extends over 19 amino acids. With 1 base clipped from V and 5 bases from J, the junction kept 11 bases outside the gene matches. The DNA for the CDR3 is TGCGCCAGCAGCCAAGCAGTAGGGACAGGGGCGAGGAATAATTCACCCCTCCACTTT. This gives the protein CASSQAVGTGARNNSPLHF.